This record looks at one T cell receptor (beta chain) sequence and its context. Its antigen is not identified. The data belong to a study of human T cells and chemical hapten exposure. The library gave individual cDNA molecules unique molecular identifiers. TCRdb re-analysed the RACE reads in MiXCR, keeping a single row per CDR3 protein. The table records under 200,000 distinct CDR3 sequences, around 30% of them present only once. Time point reported: patch test 3, about 24 weeks after DPC sensitization. Treatment specified: therapeutic diphenylcyclopropenone sensitization with weekly scalp DPC. At every patch-test visit, blood was drawn before the patch test was applied. The starting material, unfractionated whole blood, was used for total RNA extraction. Per the germline V gene, CDR1 is SGDLS and CDR2 is YYNGEE. V was trimmed by 2 bases and J by 0 bases, leaving 8 bases between them. This CDR3 is built from 14 residues.

Broader study findings: TCRs at high frequency, those above 1 in 1000, did not change with DPC sensitization.

Sequencing used whole blood, obtained in connection with sensitization to the hapten diphenylcyclopropenone (DPC). This chain connects TRBV9 to TRBJ1-1, with D unclear. This clonotype was sampled from a woman under 30 with alopecia areata. Some clones in this sample may be carry-over from other donors' samples. In DNA form, the CDR3 reads TGTGCCAGCAGCGTTAAGATGTTGAACACTGAAGCTTTCTTT. Its translation: CASSVKMLNTEAFF.